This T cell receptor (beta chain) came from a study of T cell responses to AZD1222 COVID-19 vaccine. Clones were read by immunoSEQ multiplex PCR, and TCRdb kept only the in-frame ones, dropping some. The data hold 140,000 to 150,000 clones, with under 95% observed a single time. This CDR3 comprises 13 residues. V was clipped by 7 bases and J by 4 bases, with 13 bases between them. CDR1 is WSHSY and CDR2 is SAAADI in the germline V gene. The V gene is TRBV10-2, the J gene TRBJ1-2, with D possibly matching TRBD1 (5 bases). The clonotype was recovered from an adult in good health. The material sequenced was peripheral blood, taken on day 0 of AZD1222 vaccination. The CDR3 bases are TGCGCCAGCACTACAGGCTCCATCTATGGCTACACCTTC. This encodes CASTTGSIYGYTF.